A single sample is the source of the 25 T cell receptor beta chains below, sequenced in a study of early T cells in non-severe SARS-CoV-2 infection. MiXCR, run by TCRdb on the 5' RACE reads, gives a single entry per CDR3 protein. The repertoire holds 70,000 to 80,000 distinct CDR3 sequences, with roughly 12% as singletons. Sample: whole blood, taken at baseline. Every receptor here comes from an adult who was a healthcare worker with PCR-confirmed SARS-CoV-2 infection or an uninfected control (not recorded which).

As regards this clonotype: The junction shows a germline mismatch at one end, possibly a read error. The J gene is TRBJ2-5, the V gene TRBV7-7, with no clear D. Germline V gene sequence: CDR1 SSHAT, CDR2 FNYEAQ (reference sequence). The CDR3 covers 16 residues. The CDR3, as DNA: TGTGCTAGCAGCTTCCATCCCTCTGGGTACCAAGAGACCCAGTACTTC. Its protein is CASSFHPSGYQETQYF. Based on the CDR3 plus reference TRBV7-7 and TRBJ2-5, the full variable domain is GAGVSQSPRYKVTKRGQDVTLRCDPISSHATLYWYQQALGQGPEFLTYFNYEAQPDKSGLPSDRFSAERPEGSISTLTIQRTEQRDSAMYRCASSFHPSGYQETQYFGPGTRLLVL.

The chain is built from TRBV6-5 and TRBJ1-4; 9 positions match TRBD1. V lost 1 base and J lost 5; bases outside the gene matches: 5. CDR1 is MNHEY, CDR2 SVGAGI, per germline. The CDR3 is 16 residues long. CDR3 DNA sequence: TGTGCCAGCAGTTACTTCATGGGGACAGGGAATGAAAAACTGTTTTTT. Amino acids: CASSYFMGTGNEKLFF.

This clonotype was observed a few times. The rearrangement joins TRBV7-9 to TRBJ2-1; TRBD1 matches 10 bases. The CDR3 length is 16 residues. Germline CDR1 and CDR2: SEHNR and FQNEAQ (reference sequence). Losses at the gene ends were 3 bases for V and 9 bases for J; bases not matched to a gene: 11. Written as DNA, the CDR3 is TGTGCCAGCAGCTTTCGTGGGACAGGGGTTCTCGGTGAGCAGTTCTTC. Translating gives CASSFRGTGVLGEQFF.

This clonotype was detected a few times. This chain links TRBV7-9 with TRBJ1-2; D might be TRBD1 (5 bases). The germline V and J ends were trimmed by 7 bases and 3 bases, with 12 bases remaining between them. In germline, CDR1 is SEHNR, CDR2 FQNEAQ (reference sequence). This CDR3 is built from 13 residues. This CDR3 is CASTLQVHYGYTF. DNA for the CDR3: TGTGCCAGCACCCTACAGGTTCACTATGGCTACACCTTC.

This clonotype has ten or more counts. The gene calls are TRBV18 and TRBJ2-5; D remains ambiguous. The CDR3 sequence is 12 residues long. Per the germline V gene, CDR1 is KGHSH and CDR2 is LQKENI. Trimming removed 4 bases from V and 0 bases from J, with 3 bases in between. CDR3 nucleotides: TGTGCCAGCTCACGGTACCAAGAGACCCAGTACTTC. Its protein product is CASSRYQETQYF.

In its sample, this clonotype was seen many times. The V gene is TRBV10-3, the J gene TRBJ1-5; 7 bases map to TRBD1. The CDR3 contains 13 residues. Trimming cost V 6 bases and J 7 bases; bases outside gene matches: 6. CDR1 and CDR2 from the germline V gene are ENHRY and SYGVKD. CDR3 nucleotides: TGTGCCATCAGCGAACGACAGGGCCAGCCCCAGCATTTT. It translates to CAISERQGQPQHF.

The gene calls are TRBV13 and TRBJ1-4; no definite D call. CDR1 is PRHDT and CDR2 is FYEKMQ in the germline V gene (reference sequence). V dropped 0 bases and J dropped 10 bases, with 9 bases sitting between them. The CDR3 totals 13 residues. The CDR3 DNA reads as TGTGCCAGCAGCTTAGGCCCCAGAGGAAAACTGTTTTTT. The encoded protein is CASSLGPRGKLFF.

This chain joins TRBV28 and TRBJ2-7; D remains unclear. Germline CDR1 MDHEN, CDR2 SYDVKM. V was shortened by 2 bases and J by 10 bases, with 12 bases between the two germline ends. The CDR3 contains 12 residues. CDR3 sequence (DNA): TGTGCCAGCAGTTTACAACAAATAGGACAGTACTTC. As protein: CASSLQQIGQYF.

V is TRBV29-1 and J is TRBJ2-2; 9 nucleotides align to TRBD1. Trimming at V came to 7 bases and at J to 4 bases, leaving 7 bases not matched to a gene. The CDR3 is 14 amino acids. CDR1 is SQVTM and CDR2 is ANQGSEA in the germline V gene. The CDR3 sequence: CSAQGQGSTGELFF. The CDR3 DNA reads as TGCAGCGCACAGGGACAGGGTAGCACCGGGGAGCTGTTTTTT.

This clonotype was observed a handful of times. The rearrangement joins TRBV27 to TRBJ2-7; TRBD2 aligns across 9 bases. The CDR3 covers 13 residues. After removal of 3 bases from V and 6 bases from J, the junction contained 3 bases not matched to a gene. The germline V gene has CDR1 MNHEY and CDR2 SMNVEV (reference sequence). CDR3 sequence (DNA): TGTGCCAGCAGTTTCGGGACTAGCCGCGAGCAGTACTTC. Amino acid sequence: CASSFGTSREQYF.

V usage is TRBV21-1 and J usage is TRBJ2-3. TRBV21-1 is annotated as a pseudogene. The CDR3 has 15 residues. The CDR3 region is CASSNWESSTDTQYF. Written as DNA, the CDR3 is TGTGCCAGCAGCAACTGGGAATCTAGCACAGATACGCAGTATTTT.

This clonotype was seen at least ten times. The V call is TRBV7-2, the J call TRBJ2-7; D is perhaps TRBD1 or TRBD2 (5 bases each). This CDR3 spans 15 amino acids. Germline CDR1 SGHTA, CDR2 FQGNSA. The V end was cut by 5 bases, the J end by 0 bases, with 14 bases between. CDR3 sequence reads: CASSLYRDGSYEQYF. CDR3 DNA sequence: TGTGCCAGCAGCCTGTACCGGGACGGCTCCTACGAGCAGTACTTC. The full variable domain, in which reference TRBV7-2 and TRBJ2-7 provide the parts outside the CDR3, is GAGVSQSPSNKVTEKGKDVELRCDPISGHTALYWYRQSLGQGLEFLIYFQGNSAPDKSGLPSDRFSAERTGGSVSTLTIQRTQQEDSAVYLCASSLYRDGSYEQYFGPGTRLTVT.

The chain uses TRBV6-1 and TRBJ1-6; TRBD1 might be the D (6 bases). V was clipped by 1 base and J by 5 bases, with 9 bases between them. The germline gives CDR1 MNHNS, CDR2 SASEGT. CDR3 length: 15 amino acids. The CDR3 DNA sequence: TGTGCCAGCAGTGAAGTGTGGACAGATAATTCACCCCTCCACTTT. Translation gives CASSEVWTDNSPLHF.

This clonotype has more than one count but fewer than ten. V gene TRBV5-1 combines with J gene TRBJ1-4, with D possibly being TRBD1 (6 bases). V lost 7 bases, J lost 8 bases, and 15 bases lay in between. This CDR3 is built from 13 residues. Germline V gives CDR1 SGHRS, CDR2 YFSETQ. Here the CDR3 DNA reads TGCGCCAGCGGCAGGGGCGTGGGCGAAAAACTGTTTTTT. It specifies CASGRGVGEKLFF.

The J gene is TRBJ2-7, the V gene TRBV6-1, with D perhaps TRBD1 (6 bases). The CDR3 length is 12 residues. CDR1 is MNHNS and CDR2 is SASEGT in the germline V gene. With 4 bases removed from V and 6 bases from J, the gap between germline ends came to 10 bases. CDR3 nucleotides: TGTGCCAGCAGTGCACAGGGCGGCGAGCAGTACTTC. Protein sequence: CASSAQGGEQYF.

Worth noting for this clonotype: Germline is not matched at one junction end, which may reflect a read error. The chain joins TRBV4-2 to TRBJ1-1, with TRBD1 matching 7 bases. Germline CDR1 LGHNA, CDR2 YNFKEQ. The CDR3 is 14 amino acids. In DNA, the CDR3 is TGTGTCAGCAGCCACCTCCGACAGGGAACTGAAGCTTTCTTT. Translation: CVSSHLRQGTEAFF.

The chain carries TRBV6-1 and TRBJ1-6, with D possibly being TRBD1 (5 bases). Germline CDR1 MNHNS, CDR2 SASEGT. Trimming stripped 6 bases from V and 8 bases from J, with 14 bases between. CDR3 length equals 14 residues. The CDR3 region is CASSVQETYSPLHF. The CDR3 DNA is TGTGCCAGCAGCGTACAGGAGACCTATTCACCCCTCCACTTT.

This chain joins TRBV24-1 and TRBJ1-1; D might be TRBD1 (6 bases). Germline V gives CDR1 KGHDR, CDR2 SFDVKD. The CDR3 runs 13 residues. The V end was cut by 7 bases, the J end by 4 bases, with 12 bases between. In DNA, the CDR3 is TGTGCCACCAGAGGGGGGGGTGGCACTGAAGCTTTCTTT. It is translated as CATRGGGGTEAFF.

There are many counts of this clonotype. The V gene is TRBV5-6, the J gene TRBJ2-7; D is uncertain. CDR1 SGHDT and CDR2 YYEEEE come from the germline V gene. V was shortened by 2 bases and J by 0 bases, with 9 bases between the two germline ends. The CDR3 spans 14 residues. As DNA, the CDR3 is TGTGCCAGCAGCTTTTGGGGAAACTCCTACGAGCAGTACTTC. This sequence encodes CASSFWGNSYEQYF. The full variable domain, rest sourced from reference TRBV5-6 and TRBJ2-7, is DAGVTQSPTHLIKTRGQQVTLRCSPKSGHDTVSWYQQALGQGPQFIFQYYEEEERQRGNFPDRFSGHQFPNYSSELNVNALLLGDSALYLCASSFWGNSYEQYFGPGTRLTVT.

This chain uses TRBV7-2 with TRBJ1-1, with D unresolved. V was cut by 3 bases and J by 11 bases, with 13 bases left in between. Germline V gene lookup returns CDR1 SGHTA and CDR2 FQGNSA. The CDR3 length is 12 residues. DNA of the CDR3: TGTGCCAGCAGCTTTTACTCCCAGCCGGCTTTCTTT. Its translation: CASSFYSQPAFF.

This clonotype was counted between two and nine times. CDR3 in DNA: TGTGCCAGCTCACCACTGACGAGAAACAATGAGCAGTTCTTC. Translation: CASSPLTRNNEQFF. The gene calls are TRBV18 and TRBJ2-1; D call uncertain. Germline V gives CDR1 KGHSH, CDR2 LQKENI. Trimming stripped 1 base from V and 5 bases from J, with 9 bases between. CDR3 length equals 14 residues.

This clonotype has more than one count but fewer than ten. DNA for the CDR3: TGTGCCAGCAGAACATCAAATGGGGGTGGGTACGAGCAGTACTTC. This encodes CASRTSNGGGYEQYF. The chain joins TRBV28 to TRBJ2-7; D may match TRBD1 or TRBD2 (5 bases each). CDR3 length: 15 amino acids. Germline loops: CDR1 MDHEN, CDR2 SYDVKM. Trimming removed 6 bases at V and 4 bases at J, with 19 bases between.

The chain is built from TRBV6-2 or TRBV6-3 and TRBJ1-1; weak D call: TRBD1 (5 bases). Per the germline V gene, CDR1 is MNHEY and CDR2 is SVGEGT. V shed 7 bases and J shed 1 base, with 10 bases lying between them. The CDR3 has 13 amino acids. CDR3 amino acids: CASTGTPNTEAFF. Written as DNA, the CDR3 is TGTGCCAGCACGGGGACTCCGAACACTGAAGCTTTCTTT.

The sample holds many counts of this clonotype. The chain carries TRBV7-2 and TRBJ1-2; D not certain. The CDR3 spans 12 residues. The germline CDR1 and CDR2 sequences are SGHTA and FQGNSA. Between the trimmed V and J ends, which lost 3 bases and 5 bases, there was a span of 7 bases. CDR3 sequence (DNA): TGTGCCAGCAGCTTTAGTTCGTATGGCTACACCTTC. This codes for CASSFSSYGYTF.

The rearrangement uses TRBV14 and TRBJ2-6; D is unclear. The CDR3 length is 16 residues. Germline V gene lookup returns CDR1 SGHDN and CDR2 FVKESK. Deletions cut 6 bases from V and 4 bases from J, with 16 bases between. CDR3 nucleotide sequence: TGTGCCAGCAGTCAGCTCCTTAGTTCCGGGGCCAACGTCCTGACTTTC. Translation gives CASSQLLSSGANVLTF.